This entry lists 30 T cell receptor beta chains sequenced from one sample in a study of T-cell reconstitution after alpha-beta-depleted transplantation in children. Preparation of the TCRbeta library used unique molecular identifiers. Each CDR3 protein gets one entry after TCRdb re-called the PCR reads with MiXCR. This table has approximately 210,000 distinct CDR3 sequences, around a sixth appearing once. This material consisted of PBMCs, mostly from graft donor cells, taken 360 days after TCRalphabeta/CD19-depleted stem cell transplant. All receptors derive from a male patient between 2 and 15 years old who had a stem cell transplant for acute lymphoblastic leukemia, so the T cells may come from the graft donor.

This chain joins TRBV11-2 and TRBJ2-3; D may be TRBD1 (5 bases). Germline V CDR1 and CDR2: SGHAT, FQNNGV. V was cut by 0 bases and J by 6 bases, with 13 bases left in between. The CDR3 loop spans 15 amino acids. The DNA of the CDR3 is TGTGCCAGCAGCTTAGATCACGGCAGGGCGGATACGCAGTATTTT. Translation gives CASSLDHGRADTQYF.

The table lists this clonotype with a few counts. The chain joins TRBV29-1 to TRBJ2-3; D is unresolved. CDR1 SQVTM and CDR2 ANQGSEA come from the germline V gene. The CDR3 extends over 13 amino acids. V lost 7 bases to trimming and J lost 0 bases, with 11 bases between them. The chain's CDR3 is CSAQPTSTDTQYF. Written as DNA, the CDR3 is TGCAGCGCTCAACCGACAAGCACAGATACGCAGTATTTT.

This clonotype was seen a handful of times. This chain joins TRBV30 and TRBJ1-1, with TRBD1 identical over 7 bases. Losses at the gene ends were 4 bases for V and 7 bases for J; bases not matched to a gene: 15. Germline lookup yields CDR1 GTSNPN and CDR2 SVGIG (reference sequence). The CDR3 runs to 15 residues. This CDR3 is CAWMSAGGFVGEAFF. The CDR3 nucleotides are TGTGCCTGGATGTCTGCAGGGGGATTTGTCGGTGAAGCTTTCTTT.

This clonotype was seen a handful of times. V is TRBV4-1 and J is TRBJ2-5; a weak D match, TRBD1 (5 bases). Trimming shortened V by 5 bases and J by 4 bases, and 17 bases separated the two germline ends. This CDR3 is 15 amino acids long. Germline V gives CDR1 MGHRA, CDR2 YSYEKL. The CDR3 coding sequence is TGCGCCAGCAGCGTTTCAGGGATATTCGGAGAGACCCAGTACTTC. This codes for CASSVSGIFGETQYF.

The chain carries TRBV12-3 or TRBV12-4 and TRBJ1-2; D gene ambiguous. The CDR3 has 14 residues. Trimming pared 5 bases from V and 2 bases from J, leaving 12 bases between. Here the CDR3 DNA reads TGTGCCAGCAGTGCCCGGGAGCGCAACTATGGCTACACCTTC. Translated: CASSARERNYGYTF.

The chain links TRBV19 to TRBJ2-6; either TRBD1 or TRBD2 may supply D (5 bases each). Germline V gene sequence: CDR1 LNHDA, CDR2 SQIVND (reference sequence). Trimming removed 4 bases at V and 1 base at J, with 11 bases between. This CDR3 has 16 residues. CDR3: CASSKGRGSGANVLTF. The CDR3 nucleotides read TGTGCCAGTAGTAAGGGGAGAGGGTCTGGGGCCAACGTCCTGACTTTC.

Written as DNA, the CDR3 is TGTGCCAGCAGTGCACTTAGCGGGGGGTTCGATGAGCAGTTCTTC. Its protein is CASSALSGGFDEQFF. The rearrangement uses TRBV6-1 and TRBJ2-1; TRBD2 matches at 10 bases. Germline CDR1 and CDR2: MNHNS and SASEGT. There are 15 residues in the CDR3. J lost 8 bases, V lost 4 bases, and 8 bases had no gene match.

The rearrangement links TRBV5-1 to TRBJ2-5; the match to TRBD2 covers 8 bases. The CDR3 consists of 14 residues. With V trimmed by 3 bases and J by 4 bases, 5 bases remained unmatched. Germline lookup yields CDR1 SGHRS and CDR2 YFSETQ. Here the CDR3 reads CASSSSSGRETQYF. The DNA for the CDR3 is TGCGCCAGCAGCTCATCTAGCGGGCGAGAGACCCAGTACTTC.

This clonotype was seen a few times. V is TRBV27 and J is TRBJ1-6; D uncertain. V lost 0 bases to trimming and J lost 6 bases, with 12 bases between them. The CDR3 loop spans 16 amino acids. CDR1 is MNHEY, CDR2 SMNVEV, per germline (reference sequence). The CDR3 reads CASSLSRDWGNSPLHF. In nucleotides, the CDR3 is TGTGCCAGCAGTTTATCACGGGATTGGGGTAATTCACCCCTCCACTTT.

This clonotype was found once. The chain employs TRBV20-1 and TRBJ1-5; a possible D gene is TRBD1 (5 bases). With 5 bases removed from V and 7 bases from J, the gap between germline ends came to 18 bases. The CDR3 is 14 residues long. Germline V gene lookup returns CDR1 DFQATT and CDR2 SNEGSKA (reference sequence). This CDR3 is CSALEGGAGQPQHF. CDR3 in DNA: TGCAGTGCTCTAGAGGGCGGGGCAGGGCAGCCCCAGCATTTT.

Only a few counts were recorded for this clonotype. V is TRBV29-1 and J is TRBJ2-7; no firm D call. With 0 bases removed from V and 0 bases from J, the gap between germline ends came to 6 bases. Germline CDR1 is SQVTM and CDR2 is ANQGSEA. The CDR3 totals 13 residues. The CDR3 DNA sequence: TGCAGCGTTGAAGACATACGCTCCTACGAGCAGTACTTC. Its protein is CSVEDIRSYEQYF.

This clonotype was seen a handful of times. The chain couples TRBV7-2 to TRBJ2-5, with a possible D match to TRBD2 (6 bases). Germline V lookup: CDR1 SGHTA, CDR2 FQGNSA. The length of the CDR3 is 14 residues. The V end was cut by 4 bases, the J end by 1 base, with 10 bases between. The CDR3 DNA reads TGTGCCAGCAGCTCTTCTAGCGTCCAAGAGACCCAGTACTTC. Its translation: CASSSSSVQETQYF. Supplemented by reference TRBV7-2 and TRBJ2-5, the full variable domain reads GAGVSQSPSNKVTEKGKDVELRCDPISGHTALYWYRQSLGQGLEFLIYFQGNSAPDKSGLPSDRFSAERTGGSVSTLTIQRTQQEDSAVYLCASSSSSVQETQYFGPGTRLLVL.

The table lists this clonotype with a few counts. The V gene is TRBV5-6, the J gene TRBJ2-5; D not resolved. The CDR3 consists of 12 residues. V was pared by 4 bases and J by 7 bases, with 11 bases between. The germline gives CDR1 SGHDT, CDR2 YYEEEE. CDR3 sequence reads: CASSAPDGTQYF. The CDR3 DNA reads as TGTGCCAGCAGCGCGCCTGACGGGACCCAGTACTTC.

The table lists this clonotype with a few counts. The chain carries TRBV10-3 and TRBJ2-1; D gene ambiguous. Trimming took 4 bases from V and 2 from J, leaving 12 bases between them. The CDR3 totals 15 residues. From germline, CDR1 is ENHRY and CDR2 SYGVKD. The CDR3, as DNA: TGTGCCATCAGTGTAAGGCAGCTGACCTACAATGAGCAGTTCTTC. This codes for CAISVRQLTYNEQFF.

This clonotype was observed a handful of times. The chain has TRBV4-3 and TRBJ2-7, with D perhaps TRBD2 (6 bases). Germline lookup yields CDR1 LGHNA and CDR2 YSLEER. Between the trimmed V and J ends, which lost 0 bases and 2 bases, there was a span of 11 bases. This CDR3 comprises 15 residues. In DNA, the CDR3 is TGCGCCAGCAGCCAAGAAGGAGGGGCCGCCTACGAGCAGTACTTC. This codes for CASSQEGGAAYEQYF.

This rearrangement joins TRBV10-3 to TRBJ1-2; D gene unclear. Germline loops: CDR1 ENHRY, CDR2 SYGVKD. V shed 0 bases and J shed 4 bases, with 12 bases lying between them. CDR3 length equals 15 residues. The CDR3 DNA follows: TGTGCCATCAGTGAGTCGGAGACTTCGACCTATGGCTACACCTTC. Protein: CAISESETSTYGYTF.

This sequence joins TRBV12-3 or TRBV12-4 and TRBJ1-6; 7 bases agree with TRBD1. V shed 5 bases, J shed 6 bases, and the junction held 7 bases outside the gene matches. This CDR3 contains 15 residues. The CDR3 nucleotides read TGTGCCAGCAGTGCCGACAGGGAGGGTAATTCACCCCTCCACTTT. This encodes CASSADREGNSPLHF.

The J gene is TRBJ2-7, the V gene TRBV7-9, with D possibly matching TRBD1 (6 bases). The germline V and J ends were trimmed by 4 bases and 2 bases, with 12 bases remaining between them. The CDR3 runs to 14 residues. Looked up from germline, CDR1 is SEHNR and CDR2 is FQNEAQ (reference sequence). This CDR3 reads CASSSDRNPYEQYF. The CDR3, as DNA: TGTGCCAGCAGCTCGGACAGAAATCCCTACGAGCAGTACTTC.

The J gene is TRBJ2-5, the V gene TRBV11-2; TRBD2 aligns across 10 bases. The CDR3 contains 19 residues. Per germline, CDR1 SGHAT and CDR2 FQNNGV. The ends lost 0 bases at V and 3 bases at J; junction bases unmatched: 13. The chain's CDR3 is CASSLDRSPGLAIKETQYF. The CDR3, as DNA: TGTGCCAGCAGCTTAGATAGGTCCCCGGGACTAGCGATAAAAGAGACCCAGTACTTC.

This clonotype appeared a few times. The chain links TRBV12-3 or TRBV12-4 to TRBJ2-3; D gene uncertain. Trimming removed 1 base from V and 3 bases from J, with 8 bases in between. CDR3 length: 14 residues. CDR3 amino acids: CASSLGLETDTQYF. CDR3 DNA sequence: TGTGCCAGCAGTTTAGGTCTAGAGACAGATACGCAGTATTTT.

As DNA, the CDR3 is TGTGCCAGCAGTGAAGCGGGGAGGATGGACCCCTTCCCAGATACGCAGTATTTT. It specifies CASSEAGRMDPFPDTQYF. The chain carries TRBV2 and TRBJ2-3, with D tentatively TRBD2 (6 bases). V lost 0 bases and J 4 bases, leaving 20 bases between the germline ends. Germline lookup yields CDR1 SNHLY and CDR2 FYNNEI. The CDR3 spans 18 residues.

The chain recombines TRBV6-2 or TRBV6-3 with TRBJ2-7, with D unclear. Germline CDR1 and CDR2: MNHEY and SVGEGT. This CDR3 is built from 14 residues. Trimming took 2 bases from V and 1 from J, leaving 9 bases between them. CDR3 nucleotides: TGTGCCAGCAGTTACCCCGGATCGTCCTACGAGCAGTACTTC. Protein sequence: CASSYPGSSYEQYF.

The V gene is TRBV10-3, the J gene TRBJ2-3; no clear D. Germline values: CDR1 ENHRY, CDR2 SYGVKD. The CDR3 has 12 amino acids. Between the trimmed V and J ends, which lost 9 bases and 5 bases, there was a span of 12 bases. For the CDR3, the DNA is TGTGCCATTGACGTGGGCGGAGATACGCAGTATTTT. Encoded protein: CAIDVGGDTQYF.

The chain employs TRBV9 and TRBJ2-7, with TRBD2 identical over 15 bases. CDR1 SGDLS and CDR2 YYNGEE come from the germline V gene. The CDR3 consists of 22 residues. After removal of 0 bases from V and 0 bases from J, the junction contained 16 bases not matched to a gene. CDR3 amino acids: CASSVATDTPGTSGRSSYEQYF. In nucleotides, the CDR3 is TGTGCCAGCAGCGTAGCTACGGACACACCCGGGACTAGCGGGAGGAGCTCCTACGAGCAGTACTTC.

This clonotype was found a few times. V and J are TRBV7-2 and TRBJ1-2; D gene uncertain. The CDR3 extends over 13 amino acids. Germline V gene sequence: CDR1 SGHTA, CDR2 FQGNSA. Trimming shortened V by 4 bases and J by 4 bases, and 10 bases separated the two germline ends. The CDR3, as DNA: TGTGCCAGCAGCTCCAAGGGAATCTATGGCTACACCTTC. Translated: CASSSKGIYGYTF.

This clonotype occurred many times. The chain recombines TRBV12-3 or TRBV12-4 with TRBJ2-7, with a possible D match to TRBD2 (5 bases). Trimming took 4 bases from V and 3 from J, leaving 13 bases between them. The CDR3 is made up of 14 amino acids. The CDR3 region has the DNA TGTGCCAGCAGTTCCCCAGGAGGAGGCTACGAGCAGTACTTC. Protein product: CASSSPGGGYEQYF.

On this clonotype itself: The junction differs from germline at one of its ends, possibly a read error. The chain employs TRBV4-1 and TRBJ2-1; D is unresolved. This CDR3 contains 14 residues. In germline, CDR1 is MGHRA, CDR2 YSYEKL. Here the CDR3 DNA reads TGCGCCAGCAGCCAAGACAGGATCTACTATGAGCAGTTCTTC. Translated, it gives CASSQDRIYYEQFF.

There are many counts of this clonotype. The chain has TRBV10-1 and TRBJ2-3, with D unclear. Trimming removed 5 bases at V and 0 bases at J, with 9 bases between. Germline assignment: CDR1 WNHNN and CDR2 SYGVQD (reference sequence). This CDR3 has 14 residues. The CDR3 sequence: CASSWTDSTDTQYF. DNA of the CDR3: TGCGCCAGCAGTTGGACGGATAGCACAGATACGCAGTATTTT.

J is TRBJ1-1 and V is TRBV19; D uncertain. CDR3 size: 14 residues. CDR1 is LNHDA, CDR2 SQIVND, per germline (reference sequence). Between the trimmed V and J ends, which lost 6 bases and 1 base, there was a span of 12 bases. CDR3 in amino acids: CASSGRLRNTEAFF. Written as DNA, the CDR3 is TGTGCCAGTAGCGGGCGCCTGCGGAACACTGAAGCTTTCTTT.

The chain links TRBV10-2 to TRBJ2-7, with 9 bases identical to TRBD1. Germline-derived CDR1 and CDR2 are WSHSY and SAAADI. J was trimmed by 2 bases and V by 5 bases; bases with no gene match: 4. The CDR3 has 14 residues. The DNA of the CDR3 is TGCGCCAGCAGTTGGGACAGGGAGGCCTACGAGCAGTACTTC. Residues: CASSWDREAYEQYF.